The 21 T cell receptor beta chains reported below all come from one sample, sequenced in a study of early T cells in non-severe SARS-CoV-2 infection. One entry per CDR3 protein results from TCRdb running MiXCR on the 5' RACE reads. The sample lists around 59,000 distinct CDR3 sequences; more than 8.5% were seen once. Sample: whole blood. These receptors all stem from an adult who was a healthcare worker with PCR-confirmed SARS-CoV-2 infection or an uninfected control (not recorded which).

This clonotype has ten or more counts. The rearrangement joins TRBV2 to TRBJ1-1; weak D call: TRBD1 (5 bases). This CDR3 has 16 residues. Germline CDR1 is SNHLY and CDR2 is FYNNEI. The germline V and J ends were trimmed by 3 bases and 0 bases, with 14 bases remaining between them. In DNA, the CDR3 is TGTGCCAGCAGTGACGGGGACCTGGTTATGAACACTGAAGCTTTCTTT. Amino acid sequence: CASSDGDLVMNTEAFF.

A few counts support this clonotype. The chain recombines TRBV18 with TRBJ2-2; a possible D gene is TRBD1 (5 bases). The CDR3 has 14 residues. Trimming shortened V by 3 bases and J by 6 bases, and 11 bases separated the two germline ends. Germline V gene lookup returns CDR1 KGHSH and CDR2 LQKENI. CDR3 protein: CASSPDRASGELFF. The CDR3 bases are TGTGCCAGCTCACCTGACAGAGCCTCCGGGGAGCTGTTTTTT.

This clonotype was detected ten times or more. This chain joins TRBV28 and TRBJ2-5; D remains unclear. V was pared by 3 bases and J by 7 bases, with 12 bases between. The CDR3 covers 13 residues. Germline CDR1 reads MDHEN; CDR2 reads SYDVKM. The CDR3 region is CASSFPLMGTQYF. Here the CDR3 DNA reads TGTGCCAGCAGTTTTCCATTGATGGGGACCCAGTACTTC.

This clonotype occurred many times. The chain combines TRBV27 with TRBJ2-5, with TRBD2 identical over 9 bases. CDR1 MNHEY and CDR2 SMNVEV come from the germline V gene (reference sequence). This CDR3 has 18 residues. Trimming removed 3 bases from V and 0 bases from J; junction bases left unmatched: 11. The CDR3 protein is CASSLLPKIAGDQETQYF. The CDR3 bases are TGTGCCAGCAGTTTGCTCCCAAAAATAGCGGGAGACCAAGAGACCCAGTACTTC.

This clonotype was picked up many times. V gene TRBV5-5 combines with J gene TRBJ2-3, with D possibly TRBD2 on 5 matching bases. CDR3 length: 17 residues. Germline V lookup: CDR1 SGHKS, CDR2 YYEKEE (reference sequence). V was pared by 4 bases and J by 1 base, with 19 bases between. CDR3 protein: CASSKPGAGVGTDTQYF. DNA of the CDR3: TGTGCCAGCAGCAAACCCGGTGCCGGGGTCGGCACAGATACGCAGTATTTT.

This clonotype occurred many times. This sequence joins TRBV7-3 and TRBJ1-2; D unclear. The V end was cut by 5 bases, the J end by 2 bases, with 15 bases between. The CDR3 is 15 residues long. CDR1 SGHTA and CDR2 FQGTGA come from the germline V gene. For the CDR3, the DNA is TGTGCCAGCAGCCTTGGAGGAGGATCCAACTATGGCTACACCTTC. Protein sequence: CASSLGGGSNYGYTF.

This clonotype was found a few times. This chain joins TRBV15 and TRBJ1-1; D gene ambiguous. This CDR3 is built from 14 residues. The germline V gene encodes CDR1 LNHNV and CDR2 YYDKDF (reference sequence). Trimming pared 0 bases from V and 5 bases from J, leaving 10 bases between. The CDR3 DNA is TGTGCCACCAGCAGAGATACTGCGGGGACTGAAGCTTTCTTT. This sequence encodes CATSRDTAGTEAFF.

Ten or more counts support this clonotype. V and J are TRBV6-2 or TRBV6-3 and TRBJ1-1; D call uncertain. There are 11 residues in the CDR3. V was trimmed by 2 bases and J by 5 bases, leaving 3 bases between them. CDR1 MNHEY and CDR2 SVGEGT come from the germline V gene. DNA for the CDR3: TGTGCCAGCAGTTACAGAACTGAAGCTTTCTTT. Its protein is CASSYRTEAFF.

This clonotype was seen at least ten times. This chain connects TRBV20-1 to TRBJ2-7; TRBD2 matches at 7 bases. Looked up from germline, CDR1 is DFQATT and CDR2 is SNEGSKA (reference sequence). The length of the CDR3 is 17 residues. The V gene end was trimmed by 2 bases and the J gene end by 1 base; junction bases not matched to a gene: 14. DNA of the CDR3: TGCAGTGCTAGAACTAGCGAGAACTTGGGGGTGTCCTACGAGCAGTACTTC. Translation: CSARTSENLGVSYEQYF.

The DNA for the CDR3 is TGTGCCAGCAGCTTATTTTTTTTGGGTCTGGGCGAGCAGTACTTC. Translation gives CASSLFFLGLGEQYF. The J gene is TRBJ2-7, the V gene TRBV7-2, with D uncertain. The CDR3 consists of 15 residues. The germline V gene has CDR1 SGHTA and CDR2 FQGNSA. Trimming took off 2 bases at V and 6 bases at J, with 17 bases between the two ends. The complete variable domain, with remaining parts taken from reference TRBV7-2 and TRBJ2-7, reads GAGVSQSPSNKVTEKGKDVELRCDPISGHTALYWYRQSLGQGLEFLIYFQGNSAPDKSGLPSDRFSAERTGGSVSTLTIQRTQQEDSAVYLCASSLFFLGLGEQYFGPGTRLTVT.

This clonotype was seen many times. This sequence joins TRBV27 and TRBJ2-6; possible D gene TRBD2, 5 bases. There are 22 residues in the CDR3. Trimming cost V 8 bases and J 0 bases, with 32 bases left between them. Per germline, CDR1 MNHEY and CDR2 SMNVEV (reference sequence). CDR3 coding DNA: TGTGCCAGCCGAGCAGTTTGGACCAGTGGAGGTAGCGCCCGCTCTGGGGCCAACGTCCTGACTTTC. It codes for CASRAVWTSGGSARSGANVLTF.

This clonotype has ten or more counts. Sequence at one end of the junction differs from germline and may be a read error. The chain has TRBV6-4 and TRBJ1-2; D is possibly TRBD1 (5 bases). The CDR3 runs to 11 residues. Germline-derived CDR1 and CDR2 are MRHNA and SNTAGT. This chain's CDR3 is CASSRDPGCAF. The CDR3 DNA follows: TGTGCCAGCAGTCGGGACCCGGGTTGCGCCTTC.

This clonotype was found many times. This chain uses TRBV7-9 with TRBJ1-1; D may be TRBD1 (6 bases). Germline values: CDR1 SEHNR, CDR2 FQNEAQ (reference sequence). This CDR3 contains 16 residues. V gave up 5 bases and J gave up 3 bases, with 19 bases separating them. The CDR3 nucleotides are TGTGCCAGCAGCCCCCGCGCAGGGGATTTGGACACTGAAGCTTTCTTT. The encoded protein is CASSPRAGDLDTEAFF.

This clonotype was counted between two and nine times. The chain links TRBV5-4 to TRBJ2-1; TRBD2 agrees at 10 bases. Germline V gene lookup returns CDR1 SGHNT and CDR2 YYREEE (reference sequence). After removal of 0 bases from V and 7 bases from J, the junction contained 7 bases not matched to a gene. The CDR3 covers 16 residues. CDR3 amino acids: CASSLGAGGPLNEQFF. In DNA, the CDR3 is TGTGCCAGCAGCTTGGGAGCGGGAGGGCCACTGAATGAGCAGTTCTTC.

This clonotype was observed a few times. The rearrangement uses TRBV28 and TRBJ2-3, with a weak D call TRBD1 (6 bases). Per the germline V gene, CDR1 is MDHEN and CDR2 is SYDVKM. The CDR3 has 13 amino acids. The germline V and J ends were trimmed by 7 bases and 1 base, with 9 bases remaining between them. The chain's CDR3 is CASTSGGTDTQYF. The CDR3 DNA reads TGTGCCAGCACTTCAGGGGGCACAGATACGCAGTATTTT.

This clonotype was detected ten times or more. The chain is built from TRBV5-1 and TRBJ2-7, with a weak D call TRBD2 (6 bases). V was cut by 0 bases and J by 0 bases, with 13 bases left in between. The CDR3 consists of 16 residues. Germline assignment: CDR1 SGHRS and CDR2 YFSETQ. The CDR3 bases are TGCGCCAGCAGCTTGGCGGTTAGCGGCAGCTCCTACGAGCAGTACTTC. Protein product: CASSLAVSGSSYEQYF.

Points on this clonotype: This may arise from a read error, as a much more abundant clone is one base away. The J gene is TRBJ2-7, the V gene TRBV29-1; D is possibly TRBD1 or TRBD2 (5 bases each). The CDR3 extends over 15 amino acids. Germline V lookup: CDR1 SQVTM, CDR2 ANQGSEA. V was cut by 4 bases and J by 4 bases, with 20 bases left in between. CDR3 region: CSVGTGRSLGYEQYF. The CDR3 DNA sequence: TGCAGCGTTGGAACGGGACGGTCACTAGGGTACGAGCAGTACTTC.

The genes are TRBV6-2 or TRBV6-3 and TRBJ2-1; unclear D gene. Trimming took off 4 bases at V and 3 bases at J, with 16 bases between the two ends. The length of the CDR3 is 16 residues. Per germline, CDR1 MNHEY and CDR2 SVGEGT. The CDR3 loop reads CASSSRYSSFYNEQFF. CDR3 in DNA: TGTGCCAGCAGTTCCCGTTATTCCTCCTTCTACAATGAGCAGTTCTTC.

The table lists this clonotype with many counts. This chain links TRBV6-1 with TRBJ2-7; D is possibly TRBD1 (5 bases). Germline V gene lookup returns CDR1 MNHNS and CDR2 SASEGT. The CDR3 is 13 amino acids. Trimming took 10 bases from V and 0 from J, leaving 13 bases between them. The CDR3 protein is CATQDISSYEQYF. The CDR3 bases are TGTGCCACCCAGGACATTAGCTCCTACGAGCAGTACTTC.

At least ten counts were recorded for this clonotype. The chain is built from TRBV6-2 or TRBV6-3 and TRBJ2-7, with a tentative D call TRBD2 (6 bases). Trimming cost V 1 base and J 5 bases, with 12 bases left between them. CDR3 length equals 14 residues. The V gene's germline CDR1 is MNHEY and CDR2 SVGEGT. The CDR3: CASSYWARRDEQYF. The CDR3, as DNA: TGTGCCAGCAGTTACTGGGCCAGGAGGGACGAGCAGTACTTC.

This clonotype was counted only a few times. The rearrangement links TRBV28 to TRBJ2-5; 7 bases fit TRBD1. The CDR3 has 15 residues. V lost 5 bases and J lost 4; bases outside the gene matches: 10. From germline, CDR1 is MDHEN and CDR2 SYDVKM. CDR3 bases: TGTGCCAGCAGTCCCTCCGACAGGGTACTAGAGACCCAGTACTTC. Translation: CASSPSDRVLETQYF.